The T cell receptor (beta chain) under discussion was sequenced for a study of identical twins. cDNA molecules carried unique molecular identifiers, and template switching added a universal primer site. TCRdb analysed the 5' RACE reads with MiXCR anew, one entry per CDR3 protein. The sample yields around 480,000 distinct CDR3 sequences, approximately 15% seen once. This clonotype has a handful of counts. No antigen is known for it. V lost 7 bases to trimming and J lost 2 bases; unmatched junction nucleotides: 9. Germline V gene data show CDR1 as SGHRS and CDR2 as YFSETQ. This CDR3 contains 17 residues. Regarding the study as a whole: It was out-of-frame TCR alpha sharing in monozygotic twins that models underestimated.

This sample also appeared in a second study, on yellow fever vaccine responses in identical twins.

This chain joins TRBV5-1 and TRBJ2-5; 15 bases match TRBD2. The material sequenced was CD4+ T cells sorted from blood. This receptor was obtained from a woman aged 18 to 35 in good health. The CDR3: CASGSGGLAGGQETQYF. Written as DNA, the CDR3 is TGCGCCAGCGGATCCGGGGGACTAGCGGGGGGTCAAGAGACCCAGTACTTC.